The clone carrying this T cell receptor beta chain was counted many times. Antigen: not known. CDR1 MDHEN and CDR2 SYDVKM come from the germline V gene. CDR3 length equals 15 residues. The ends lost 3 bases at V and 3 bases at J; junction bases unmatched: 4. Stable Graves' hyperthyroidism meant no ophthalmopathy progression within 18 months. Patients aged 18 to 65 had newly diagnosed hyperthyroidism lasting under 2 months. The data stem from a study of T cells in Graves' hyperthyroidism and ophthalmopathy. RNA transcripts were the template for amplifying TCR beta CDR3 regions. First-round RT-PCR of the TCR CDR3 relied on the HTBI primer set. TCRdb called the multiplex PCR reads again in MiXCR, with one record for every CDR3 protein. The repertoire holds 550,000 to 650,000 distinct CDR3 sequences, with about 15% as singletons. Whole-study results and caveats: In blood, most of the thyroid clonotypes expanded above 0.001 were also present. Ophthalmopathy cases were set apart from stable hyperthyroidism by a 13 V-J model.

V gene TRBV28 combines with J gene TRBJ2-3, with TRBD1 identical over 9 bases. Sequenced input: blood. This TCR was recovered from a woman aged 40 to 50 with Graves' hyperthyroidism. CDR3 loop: CASSFGGTGTDTQYF. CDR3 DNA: TGTGCCAGCAGTTTCGGGGGGACAGGGACAGATACGCAGTATTTT.